This entry is about one T cell receptor (beta chain). Antigen specificity is unknown. The V gene's germline CDR1 is MNHNS and CDR2 SASEGT. With 7 bases clipped from V and 4 bases from J, the junction kept 12 bases outside the gene matches. There are 15 residues in the CDR3. This specimen comes from a study of graft-versus-host responses after intestinal transplantation. About the study: Every one of the recipients received anti-thymocyte globulin induction and afterwards took tacrolimus and steroids for around 3 years. Study outcomes and limitations: High graft-versus-host to host-versus-graft T cell clonal ratios marked allografts of patients with graft-donor macrochimerism.

Produced via immunoSEQ multiplex PCR; TCRdb's table is partial and in-frame only. The sample consists of about 100,000 clones, about 90% of them appearing once. The rearrangement uses TRBV6-1 and TRBJ1-1, with 7 bases lining up with TRBD1. The clonotype originates from a human donor who was the organ donor for an intestinal transplant. The sample consisted of unstimulated CD4+ T cells sorted from spleen or lymph node cells, taken before transplant. CDR3 loop: CASKLDRSRPTEAFF. As DNA, the CDR3 is TGTGCCAGCAAGTTGGACAGGTCACGTCCCACTGAAGCTTTCTTT.